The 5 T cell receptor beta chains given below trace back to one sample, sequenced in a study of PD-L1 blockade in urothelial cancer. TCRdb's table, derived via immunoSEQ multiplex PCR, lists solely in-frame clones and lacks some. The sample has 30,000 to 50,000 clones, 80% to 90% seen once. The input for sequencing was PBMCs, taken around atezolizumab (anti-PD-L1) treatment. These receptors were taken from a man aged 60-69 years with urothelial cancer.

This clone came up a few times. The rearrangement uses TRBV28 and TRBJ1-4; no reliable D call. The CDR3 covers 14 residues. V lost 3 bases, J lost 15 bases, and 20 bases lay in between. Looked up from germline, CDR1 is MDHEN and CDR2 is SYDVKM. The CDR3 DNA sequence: TGTGCCAGCAGTTTGCCGGGTAATCCCTCTCTGATGTTTTTT. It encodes CASSLPGNPSLMFF. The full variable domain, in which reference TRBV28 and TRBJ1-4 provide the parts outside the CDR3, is DVKVTQSSRYLVKRTGEKVFLECVQDMDHENMFWYRQDPGLGLRLIYFSYDVKMKEKGDIPEGYSVSREKKERFSLILESASTNQTSMYLCASSLPGNPSLMFFGSGTQLSVL.

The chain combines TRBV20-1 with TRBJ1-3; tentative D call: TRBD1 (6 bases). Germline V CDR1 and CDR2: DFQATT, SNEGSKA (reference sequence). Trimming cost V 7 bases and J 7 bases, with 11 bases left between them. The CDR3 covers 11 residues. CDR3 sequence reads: CSVKRGNTIYF. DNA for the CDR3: TGCAGTGTTAAGAGGGGGAACACCATATATTTT.

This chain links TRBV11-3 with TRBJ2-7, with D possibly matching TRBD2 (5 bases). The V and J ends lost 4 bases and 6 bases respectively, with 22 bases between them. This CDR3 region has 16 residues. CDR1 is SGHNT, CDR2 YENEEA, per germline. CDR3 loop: CASSSNIWTGSPEQYF. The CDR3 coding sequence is TGTGCCAGCAGCTCCAATATTTGGACGGGATCCCCCGAGCAGTACTTC.

CDR3 residues: CASSLKVNGRDEQYF. CDR3 DNA: TGTGCCAGCAGCTTGAAGGTGAACGGGAGGGACGAGCAGTACTTC. The V gene is TRBV5-6, the J gene TRBJ2-7; 8 bases map to TRBD2. This CDR3 comprises 15 residues. Germline values: CDR1 SGHDT, CDR2 YYEEEE. Trimming removed 1 base from V and 5 bases from J; junction bases left unmatched: 8. Full variable domain (outside the CDR3, taken from reference TRBV5-6 and TRBJ2-7): DAGVTQSPTHLIKTRGQQVTLRCSPKSGHDTVSWYQQALGQGPQFIFQYYEEEERQRGNFPDRFSGHQFPNYSSELNVNALLLGDSALYLCASSLKVNGRDEQYFGPGTRLTVT.

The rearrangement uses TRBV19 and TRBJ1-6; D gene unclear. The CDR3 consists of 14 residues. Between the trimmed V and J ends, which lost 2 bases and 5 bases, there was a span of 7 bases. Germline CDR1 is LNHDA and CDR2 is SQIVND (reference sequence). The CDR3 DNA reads TGTGCCAGTAGTATAACGGTCAATAATTCACCCCTCCACTTT. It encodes CASSITVNNSPLHF.